The subject of this entry is one T cell receptor (beta chain). Using immunoSEQ multiplex PCR, the repertoire was profiled, and TCRdb retains in-frame clones only, with some absent. The sample carries about 49,000 clones, roughly 92% recorded once. This CDR3 spans 15 amino acids. V gave up 3 bases and J gave up 7 bases, with 19 bases separating them. CDR1 is MGHDK and CDR2 is SYGVNS in the germline V gene. These data come from a study of T cell changes during pregnancy in multiple sclerosis. The chain links TRBV25-1 to TRBJ2-7; TRBD2 is a possible D gene (6 bases). This sample comprised peripheral blood, obtained after pregnancy. This TCR came from a female donor with multiple sclerosis, enrolled in a pregnancy study. The CDR3, as DNA: TGTGCCAGCAGTGAGCGACTAGTCTCCTTTAGTGAGCAGTACTTC. Translated, it gives CASSERLVSFSEQYF.